The clone carrying this T cell receptor (beta chain) was counted many times. This entry comes from a study of CD8+CD57+ T cells in acquired aplastic anemia. Study context: The study obtained an average of roughly 2.9 ug of DNA from sorted CD4+ and CD8+ cells.

Individuals selected for sequencing had exhibited CD8+CD57+ cell expansion on flow cytometry. Genomic DNA templated the TCR beta VDJ and CDR3 profiling. Via MiXCR, TCRdb re-called the reads, giving one row per CDR3 protein. There are about 150,000 distinct CDR3 sequences in the sample; around 52% occur only once, and about 30% lies in the top ten. J gave up 0 bases and V 8 bases, and 12 bases lay outside the gene matches. CDR3 length: 17 residues. Germline V gives CDR1 LNHDA, CDR2 SQIVND (reference sequence). This TCR derives from a human donor with aplastic anemia. Sequencing input: sorted CD4+, CD8+, or CD8+CD57+ T cells (not recorded which) from PBMCs. The V call is TRBV19, the J call TRBJ1-1; the match to TRBD1 covers 10 bases. The CDR3 region has the DNA TGTGCCAGTCGTGGAAAGGGACAGGGGTGTCTGAACACTGAAGCTTTCTTT. This encodes CASRGKGQGCLNTEAFF.